This TCR beta chain derives from a study of cytomegalovirus exposure and HLA in healthy donors. General study findings and limits: In a later analysis, V- and J-gene trimming of beta chains associated with a DCLRE1C missense variant, replicated independently. For most subjects, TCR beta sequences were reported to predict HLA-A and HLA-B alleles with accuracy.

Among the donors, all were healthy bone marrow donors. As concerns this clone: What it binds is not known.

The PCR had 60 Vbeta and 13 Jbeta primers. Some clones are missing from TCRdb's copy, which holds only in-frame ones; the method was immunoSEQ multiplex PCR. The data hold fewer than 140,000 clones, with around 82% observed a single time. Sequences were obtained from PBMCs. The receptor was derived from a middle-aged man in good health and CMV-seronegative.

This CDR3 reads CASSPHFSGELFF. The CDR3 region has the DNA TGTGCCAGCAGTCCACATTTTTCGGGGGAGCTGTTTTTT. This chain joins TRBV11-3 and TRBJ2-2; unclear D gene. The germline V gene encodes CDR1 SGHNT and CDR2 YENEEA. Trimming removed 6 bases from V and 8 bases from J, with 13 bases in between. This CDR3 has 13 residues. The whole variable domain, filled in from reference TRBV11-3 and TRBJ2-2, reads EAGVVQSPRYKIIEKKQPVAFWCNPISGHNTLYWYLQNLGQGPELLIRYENEEAVDDSQLPKDRFSAERLKGVDSTLKIQPAELGDSAVYLCASSPHFSGELFFGEGSRLTVL.